The source of this TCR beta chain is a study of T cell repertoires in cytomegalovirus infection. Points from the study as a whole: CMV-specific TCR beta clonotypes restricted by HLA-C were the ones dominating the ex vivo response. Cumulative public TCR beta family frequency identified CMV carriers with the relevant HLA.

Turning to this clonotype: Its cognate antigen is unknown.

The V gene lost 6 bases and the J gene lost 6 bases, with 18 bases spanning the gap. The CDR3 runs to 16 residues. Germline loops: CDR1 PRHDT, CDR2 FYEKMQ (reference sequence). In TCRdb, the reads were re-called with MiXCR into one record per CDR3 protein. The data hold roughly 990,000 distinct CDR3 sequences, with approximately 31% observed a single time. Sequencing used cultured CD8+ T cells from PBMCs, obtained from culture after CMV antigen stimulation. This TCR came from a human donor in good health (CMV status not recorded). Some clones in this sample may be carry-over from other donors' samples. The chain is built from TRBV13 and TRBJ1-6; unclear D gene. The CDR3 loop reads CASSSFGSPANSPLHF. Here the CDR3 DNA reads TGTGCCAGCAGTTCGTTCGGCAGTCCTGCTAATTCACCCCTCCACTTT.